The rows below give T cell receptor beta chains drawn from one sample of a study of T cell changes during pregnancy in multiple sclerosis. Measured with immunoSEQ multiplex PCR; TCRdb has only the in-frame clones, and not every one. The table shows tens of thousands of clones, with 89% occurring only once. Sample: CD8+ T cells from peripheral blood mononuclear cells, taken in the third trimester of pregnancy. The receptor set was obtained from a female donor with multiple sclerosis, enrolled in a pregnancy study. The CDR3 runs from the conserved cysteine through the conserved F or W. The D gene is left open where the match is weak. Clone sizes are given selectively: once, few, many, or a class where the clone is expanded.

j_call v_call d_call clone_size cdr3_aa cdr3_nt
TRBJ2-1 TRBV27 TRBD1 NA CASARAPGTAYNEQFF TGTGCCAGCGCAAGGGCCCCCGGGACAGCTTACAATGAGCAGTTCTTC
TRBJ1-2 TRBV7-2 TRBD1 NA CASSPEPGTGLLFNGYTF TGTGCCAGCAGCCCGGAACCCGGGACAGGGCTTTTGTTCAATGGCTACACCTTC
TRBJ2-7 TRBV6-1 NA NA CASSEPFGGGSYEQYF TGTGCCAGCAGTGAACCGTTCGGCGGAGGGTCCTACGAGCAGTACTTC
TRBJ2-1 TRBV5-1 TRBD2 NA CASSLWGLAGGNEQFF TGCGCCAGCAGCTTATGGGGACTAGCGGGGGGGAATGAGCAGTTCTTC
TRBJ1-1 TRBV29-1 NA once CSVGDTFNMNTEAFF TGCAGCGTGGGGGACACATTTAACATGAACACTGAAGCTTTCTTT
TRBJ2-5 TRBV5-1 TRBD1 NA CASSFPEGAGETQYF TGCGCCAGCAGCTTCCCCGAGGGGGCGGGAGAGACCCAGTACTTC
TRBJ2-3 TRBV6-5 NA NA CASSSDDWEPQYF TGTGCCAGCAGTTCCGACGACTGGGAGCCGCAGTATTTT
TRBJ1-4 TRBV27 NA NA CASGDSQYEKLFF TGTGCCAGCGGCGACAGTCAGTATGAAAAACTGTTTTTT
TRBJ2-6 TRBV5-4 NA NA CASSWPRGRGWNSGANVLTF TGTGCCAGCAGCTGGCCGCGGGGCAGGGGGTGGAACTCTGGGGCCAACGTCCTGACTTTC
TRBJ1-1 TRBV28 TRBD1 NA CASTLMTGPTEAFF TGTGCCAGCACCCTGATGACAGGGCCTACTGAAGCTTTCTTT
TRBJ2-7 TRBV6-1 TRBD1 NA CASSGGQGLAYRPYEQYF TGTGCCAGCAGTGGCGGACAGGGGCTGGCTTACCGCCCTTACGAGCAGTACTTC
TRBJ2-7 TRBV27 TRBD1 NA CASSLYGQVSSYEQYF TGTGCCAGCAGTTTATACGGACAGGTGAGCTCCTACGAGCAGTACTTC
TRBJ2-1 TRBV19 TRBD1 NA CASTSGTGNWNEQFF TGTGCCAGTACCTCCGGGACAGGGAATTGGAATGAGCAGTTCTTC
TRBJ1-2 TRBV29-1 NA NA CSVRANYGYTF TGCAGCGTCAGGGCTAACTATGGCTACACCTTC
TRBJ1-1 TRBV9 NA NA CASSVWEGVGTEAFF TGTGCCAGCAGCGTATGGGAGGGGGTTGGAACTGAAGCTTTCTTT
TRBJ2-7 TRBV7-6 NA once CASSGSGTPYEQYF TGTGCCAGCAGCGGATCCGGGACACCCTACGAGCAGTACTTC
TRBJ2-7 TRBV29-1 NA NA CSVEDQYSPRAYEQYF TGCAGCGTTGAAGATCAGTACTCCCCGAGGGCCTACGAGCAGTACTTC
TRBJ2-1 TRBV7-9 NA NA CASSLPSGQVYNEQFF TGTGCCAGCAGCTTACCCTCGGGACAAGTATACAATGAGCAGTTCTTC
TRBJ2-7 TRBV4-3 TRBD1 NA CASSQAQGSSYEQYF TGCGCCAGCAGCCAAGCACAGGGGAGCTCCTACGAGCAGTACTTC
TRBJ2-3 TRBV4-3 TRBD2 NA CASSQDPYTSGVTDTQYF TGCGCCAGCAGCCAAGATCCCTATACTAGCGGGGTCACAGATACGCAGTATTTT
TRBJ1-1 TRBV30 NA NA CAWIRGAAFF TGTGCCTGGATCCGGGGTGCAGCTTTCTTT
TRBJ1-1 TRBV29-1 NA NA CSVGADGAEAFF TGCAGCGTGGGCGCCGATGGTGCTGAAGCTTTCTTT
TRBJ2-7 TRBV4-3 TRBD2 large CASSLSSGYSYEQYF TGCGCCAGCAGCCTAAGTAGCGGGTACTCCTACGAGCAGTACTTC
TRBJ1-1 TRBV19 TRBD1 NA CASSIDGGTGAAEAFF TGTGCCAGTAGTATAGATGGGGGGACAGGGGCCGCTGAAGCTTTCTTT
TRBJ2-2 TRBV6-6 NA NA CASSYDPGSAGELFF TGTGCCAGCAGTTACGACCCGGGGTCGGCCGGGGAGCTGTTTTTT
TRBJ2-7 TRBV5-1 TRBD2 NA CASSLSLFKASGLSSYEQYF TGCGCCAGCAGCTTGTCACTATTTAAGGCTAGCGGGCTTAGCTCCTACGAGCAGTACTTC
TRBJ2-3 TRBV29-1 NA NA CSVPLAPGEPSTQYF TGCAGCGTTCCCCTAGCTCCGGGAGAGCCCAGCACGCAGTATTTT
TRBJ1-1 TRBV7-3 NA NA CASSLFVLNTEAFF TGTGCCAGCAGCTTATTTGTATTGAACACTGAAGCTTTCTTT
TRBJ2-7 TRBV19 NA NA CASSIFFPPYEQYF TGTGCCAGTAGTATTTTTTTCCCTCCTTACGAGCAGTACTTC
TRBJ2-3 TRBV10-2 TRBD2 NA CASSPAGGGGDTQYF TGCGCCAGCAGTCCAGCGGGAGGAGGGGGAGATACGCAGTATTTT
TRBJ1-2 TRBV19 NA NA CASSIGALGYTF TGTGCCAGTAGTATAGGGGCTCTTGGCTACACCTTC
TRBJ2-2 TRBV25-1 NA NA CASSATGNTGELFF TGTGCCAGCAGTGCAACAGGGAACACCGGGGAGCTGTTTTTT
TRBJ1-4 TRBV7-9 NA few CASSNDFTGSREKLFF TGTGCCAGCAGCAACGATTTTACAGGGTCAAGGGAAAAACTGTTTTTT
TRBJ1-5 TRBV7-9 TRBD1 NA CASSSGQGDQPQHF TGTGCCAGCAGCTCTGGACAGGGGGATCAGCCCCAGCATTTT
TRBJ1-5 TRBV7-9 TRBD1 NA CASSATGTANQPQHF TGTGCCAGCAGCGCCACCGGGACAGCAAACCAGCCCCAGCATTTT
TRBJ2-1 TRBV7-6 TRBD2 once CASSLVGRASVALNEQFF TGTGCCAGCAGCTTAGTCGGGAGGGCCTCAGTTGCTCTCAATGAGCAGTTCTTC
TRBJ2-1 TRBV7-2 NA NA CASSLGERWNEQFF TGTGCCAGCAGCTTAGGGGAGCGGTGGAATGAGCAGTTCTTC
TRBJ2-7 TRBV5-6 NA NA CASSYGSEQYF TGTGCCAGCAGCTATGGGAGCGAGCAGTACTTC
TRBJ1-2 TRBV5-1 NA NA CASSDSDSLWDGYTF TGCGCCAGCAGCGATTCGGACAGCCTTTGGGATGGCTACACCTTC
TRBJ2-3 TRBV27 TRBD2 NA CASSLSSSGGASTDTQYF TGTGCCAGCAGTTTATCGTCCAGCGGGGGGGCTAGCACAGATACGCAGTATTTT
TRBJ1-5 TRBV11-2 NA NA CASSSGQPYNQPQHF TGTGCCAGCAGCTCCGGACAGCCATACAATCAGCCCCAGCATTTT
TRBJ2-7 TRBV7-6 TRBD2 NA CASSLSSGSSYEQYF TGTGCCAGCAGCCTCAGTAGCGGGAGCTCCTACGAGCAGTACTTC
TRBJ2-7 TRBV5-4 NA once CASSPEVTAYTYEQYF TGTGCCAGCAGCCCTGAGGTGACAGCGTACACCTACGAGCAGTACTTC
TRBJ1-3 TRBV5-1 TRBD1 NA CASSLTTGGNTIYF TGCGCCAGCAGCTTGACGACAGGGGGAAACACCATATATTTT
TRBJ2-7 TRBV7-6 NA NA CASSLAPTSYEQYF TGTGCCAGCAGCTTAGCGCCGACTTCCTACGAGCAGTACTTC
TRBJ2-1 TRBV4-1 NA NA CTSSQDGGPDEQFF TGCACCAGCAGCCAAGATGGAGGGCCTGATGAGCAGTTCTTC
TRBJ2-2 TRBV6-1 NA NA CASSEIRLTGELFF TGTGCCAGCAGTGAAATCAGGTTAACCGGGGAGCTGTTTTTT
TRBJ1-1 TRBV7-9 NA NA CASSLVGGSGANTEAFF TGTGCCAGCAGCTTAGTTGGGGGGTCCGGGGCCAACACTGAAGCTTTCTTT
TRBJ2-3 TRBV7-6 TRBD2 NA CASSLEFPSGYSDTQYF TGTGCCAGCAGCTTAGAGTTCCCTAGCGGGTATTCAGATACGCAGTATTTT